This entry lists 6 T cell receptor beta chains sequenced from one sample in a study of identical twins. One entry per CDR3 protein results from TCRdb running MiXCR on the 5' RACE reads. The table records about 260,000 distinct CDR3 sequences, about 7.3% of them present only once. Separately, the same data were catalogued under a study of yellow fever vaccine responses in identical twins.

Sequenced sample: memory (CD45RO+) T cells sorted from blood. The source of these receptors is a woman under 30 in good health.

This clonotype was observed a handful of times. An end of the junction differs from the germline gene, which may be a read error. DNA of the CDR3: TGTGCCAGCTCAACACCAGGGACAGTAATGTACAATGAGCAGTTCTTC. Amino acids: CASSTPGTVMYNEQFF. The chain has TRBV18 and TRBJ2-1; 7 bases align to TRBD1. This CDR3 has 16 residues. Germline CDR1 KGHSH, CDR2 LQKENI.

The chain has TRBV15 and TRBJ2-3; no definite D call. Trimming cost V 4 bases and J 0 bases, with 8 bases left between them. The CDR3 length is 14 residues. CDR1 is LNHNV, CDR2 YYDKDF, per germline (reference sequence). CDR3 sequence reads: CATSTASSTDTQYF. The CDR3 nucleotides read TGTGCCACCAGCACAGCAAGCAGCACAGATACGCAGTATTTT.

For this clonotype: Being one base from a much bigger clone, this may be a read error. The chain carries TRBV14 and TRBJ2-5; 12 nucleotides agree with TRBD2. This CDR3 has 16 residues. Germline CDR1 is SGHDN and CDR2 is FVKESK. The CDR3 is CASSPGLAGRLETQNF. CDR3 DNA sequence: TGTGCCAGCAGCCCCGGACTAGCGGGGCGGTTAGAGACCCAGAACTTC.

The chain employs TRBV5-1 and TRBJ2-1, with 10 bases identical to TRBD2. Per germline, CDR1 SGHRS and CDR2 YFSETQ. There are 16 residues in the CDR3. Trimming took 4 bases from V and 6 from J; bases not matched to a gene: 10. CDR3 DNA sequence: TGCGCCAGCAGCGAGCAGAGCGGGGGGGCCGGCAATGAGCAGTTCTTC. Its translation is CASSEQSGGAGNEQFF.

This clonotype was counted between two and nine times. The chain combines TRBV11-2 with TRBJ2-3, with TRBD2 identical over 10 bases. From germline, CDR1 is SGHAT and CDR2 FQNNGV. The CDR3 sequence is 15 residues long. V was pared by 5 bases and J by 2 bases, with 4 bases of the junction left unmatched. The CDR3 nucleotides are TGTGCCAGCAGCCGGACTAGCGGAGACACAGATACGCAGTATTTT. Its protein is CASSRTSGDTDTQYF.

This clonotype was counted ten times or more. The rearrangement joins TRBV5-6 to TRBJ2-7, with 8 nucleotides matching TRBD2. Germline values: CDR1 SGHDT, CDR2 YYEEEE. The CDR3 contains 15 residues. The V gene end was trimmed by 5 bases and the J gene end by 2 bases; junction bases not matched to a gene: 9. The CDR3 loop is CASRLAGYPTYEQYV. In DNA form, the CDR3 reads TGTGCCAGCAGGCTAGCGGGTTACCCGACCTACGAGCAGTACGTC.